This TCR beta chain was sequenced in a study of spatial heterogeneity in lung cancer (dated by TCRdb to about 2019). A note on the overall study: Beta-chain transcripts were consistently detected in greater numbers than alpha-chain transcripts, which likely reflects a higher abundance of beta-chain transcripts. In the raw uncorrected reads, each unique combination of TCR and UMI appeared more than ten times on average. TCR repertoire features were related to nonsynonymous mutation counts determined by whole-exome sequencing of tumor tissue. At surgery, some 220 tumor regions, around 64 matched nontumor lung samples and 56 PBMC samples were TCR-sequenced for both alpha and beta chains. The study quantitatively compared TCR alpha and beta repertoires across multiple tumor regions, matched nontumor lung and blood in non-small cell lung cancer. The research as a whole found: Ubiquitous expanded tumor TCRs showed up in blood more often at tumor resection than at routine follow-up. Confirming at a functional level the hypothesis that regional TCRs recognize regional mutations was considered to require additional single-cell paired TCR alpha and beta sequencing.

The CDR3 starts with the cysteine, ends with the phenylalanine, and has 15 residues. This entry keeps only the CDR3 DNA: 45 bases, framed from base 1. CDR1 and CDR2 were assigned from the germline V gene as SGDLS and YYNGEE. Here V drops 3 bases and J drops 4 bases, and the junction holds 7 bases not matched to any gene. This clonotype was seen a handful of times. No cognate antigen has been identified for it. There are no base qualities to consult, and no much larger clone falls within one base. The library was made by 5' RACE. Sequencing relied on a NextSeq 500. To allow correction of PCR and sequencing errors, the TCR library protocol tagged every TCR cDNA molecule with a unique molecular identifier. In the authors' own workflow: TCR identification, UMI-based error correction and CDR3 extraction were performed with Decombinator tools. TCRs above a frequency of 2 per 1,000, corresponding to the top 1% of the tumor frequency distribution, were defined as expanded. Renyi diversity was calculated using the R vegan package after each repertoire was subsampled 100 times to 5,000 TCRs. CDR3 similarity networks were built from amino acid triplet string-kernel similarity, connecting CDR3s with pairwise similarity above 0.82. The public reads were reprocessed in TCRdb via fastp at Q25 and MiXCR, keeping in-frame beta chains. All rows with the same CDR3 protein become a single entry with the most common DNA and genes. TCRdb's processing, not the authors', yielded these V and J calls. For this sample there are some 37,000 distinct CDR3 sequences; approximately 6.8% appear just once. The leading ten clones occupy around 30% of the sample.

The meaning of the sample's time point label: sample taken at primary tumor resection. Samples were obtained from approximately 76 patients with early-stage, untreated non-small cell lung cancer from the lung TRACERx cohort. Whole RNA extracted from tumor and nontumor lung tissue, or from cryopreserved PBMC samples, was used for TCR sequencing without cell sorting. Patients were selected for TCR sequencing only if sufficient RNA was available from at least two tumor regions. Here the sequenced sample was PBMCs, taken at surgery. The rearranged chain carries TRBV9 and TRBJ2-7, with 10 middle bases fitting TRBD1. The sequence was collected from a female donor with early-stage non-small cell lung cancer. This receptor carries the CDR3 CASSAGTGEVYEQYF. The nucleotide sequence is TGTGCCAGCAGCGCCGGGACAGGGGAAGTTTACGAGCAGTACTTC.